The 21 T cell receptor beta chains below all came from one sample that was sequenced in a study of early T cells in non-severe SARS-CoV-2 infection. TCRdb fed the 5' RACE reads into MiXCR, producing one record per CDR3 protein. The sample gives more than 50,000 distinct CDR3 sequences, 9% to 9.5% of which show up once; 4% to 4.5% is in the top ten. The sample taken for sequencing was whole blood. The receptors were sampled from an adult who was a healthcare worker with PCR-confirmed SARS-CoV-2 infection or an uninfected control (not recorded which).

DNA for the CDR3: TGTGCCAGCAGTGAGCGGGGTTATAGCAATCAGCCCCAGCATTTT. Translating it yields CASSERGYSNQPQHF. The J gene is TRBJ1-5, the V gene TRBV6-1; D ambiguous. Germline V gene sequence: CDR1 MNHNS, CDR2 SASEGT. Trimming removed 3 bases at V and 0 bases at J, with 9 bases between. The CDR3 extends over 15 amino acids.

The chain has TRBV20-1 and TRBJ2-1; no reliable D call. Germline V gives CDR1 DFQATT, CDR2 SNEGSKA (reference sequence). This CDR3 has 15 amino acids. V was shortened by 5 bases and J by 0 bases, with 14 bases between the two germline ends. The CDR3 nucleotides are TGCAGTGCTCGCTTACCCGTAAGCTCCTACAATGAGCAGTTCTTC. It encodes CSARLPVSSYNEQFF.

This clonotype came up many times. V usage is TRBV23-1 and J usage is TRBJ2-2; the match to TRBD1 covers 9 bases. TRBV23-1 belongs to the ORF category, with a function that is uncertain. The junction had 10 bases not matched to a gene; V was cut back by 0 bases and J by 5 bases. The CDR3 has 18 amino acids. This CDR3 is CASSQSIHRDRVTGELFF. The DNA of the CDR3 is TGCGCCAGCAGTCAATCTATCCACCGGGACAGGGTTACCGGGGAGCTGTTTTTT.

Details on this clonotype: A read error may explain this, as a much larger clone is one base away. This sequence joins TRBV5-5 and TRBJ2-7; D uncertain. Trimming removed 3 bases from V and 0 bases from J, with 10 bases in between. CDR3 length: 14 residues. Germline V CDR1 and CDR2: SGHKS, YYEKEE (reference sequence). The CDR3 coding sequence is TGTGCCAGCAGCTACCGGGCAGTCTCCTACGAGCAGTACTTC. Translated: CASSYRAVSYEQYF.

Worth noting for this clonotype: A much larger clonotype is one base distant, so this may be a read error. The CDR3 DNA sequence: TGTACCAGCAGCTTGTGGAGAAAGGGGCATGAGCAGTTCTTC. This sequence encodes CTSSLWRKGHEQFF. The chain links TRBV5-5 to TRBJ2-1; perhaps TRBD1 as D (5 bases). Germline lookup yields CDR1 SGHKS and CDR2 YYEKEE (reference sequence). The CDR3 is 14 residues long.

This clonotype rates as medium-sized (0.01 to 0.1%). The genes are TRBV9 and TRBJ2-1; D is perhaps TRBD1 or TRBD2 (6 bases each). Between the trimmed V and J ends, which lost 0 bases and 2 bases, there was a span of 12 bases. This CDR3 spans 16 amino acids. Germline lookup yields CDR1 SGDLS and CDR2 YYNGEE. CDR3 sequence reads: CASSVVGASAYNEQFF. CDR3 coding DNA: TGTGCCAGCAGCGTAGTGGGGGCTAGCGCCTACAATGAGCAGTTCTTC.

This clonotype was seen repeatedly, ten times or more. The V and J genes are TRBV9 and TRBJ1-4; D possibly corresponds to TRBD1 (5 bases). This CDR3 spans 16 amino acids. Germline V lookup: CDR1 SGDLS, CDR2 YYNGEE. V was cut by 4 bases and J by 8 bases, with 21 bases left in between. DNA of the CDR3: TGTGCCAGCAGCCCGAACAGACAGAACCGTGGAGAAAAACTGTTTTTT. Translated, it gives CASSPNRQNRGEKLFF.

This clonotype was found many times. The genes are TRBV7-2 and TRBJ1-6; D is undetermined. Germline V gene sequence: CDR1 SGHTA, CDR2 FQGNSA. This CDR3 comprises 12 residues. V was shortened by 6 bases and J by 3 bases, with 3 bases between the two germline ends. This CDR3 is CASRDYNSPLHF. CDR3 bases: TGTGCCAGCAGGGACTATAATTCACCCCTCCACTTT.

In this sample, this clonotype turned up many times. DNA of the CDR3: TGTGCCAGCCGCCGGGGGACAGGAGATACGCAGTATTTT. Translation gives CASRRGTGDTQYF. The chain uses TRBV6-6 and TRBJ2-3, with 8 bases aligning to TRBD1. The trim removed 8 bases at V and 5 bases at J, leaving 6 bases unmatched. CDR1 MNHNY and CDR2 SVGAGI come from the germline V gene (reference sequence). The CDR3 spans 13 residues.

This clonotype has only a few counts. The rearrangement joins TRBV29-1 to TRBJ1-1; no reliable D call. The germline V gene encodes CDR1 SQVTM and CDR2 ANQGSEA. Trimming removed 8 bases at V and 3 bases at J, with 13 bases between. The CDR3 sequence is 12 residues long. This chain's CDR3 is CSLRVGDTEAFF. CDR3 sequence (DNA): TGCAGCCTTCGAGTCGGGGACACTGAAGCTTTCTTT. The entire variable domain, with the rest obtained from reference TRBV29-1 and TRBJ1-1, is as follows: SAVISQKPSRDICQRGTSLTIQCQVDSQVTMMFWYRQQPGQSLTLIATANQGSEATYESGFVIDKFPISRPNLTFSTLTVSNMSPEDSSIYLCSLRVGDTEAFFGQGTRLTVV.

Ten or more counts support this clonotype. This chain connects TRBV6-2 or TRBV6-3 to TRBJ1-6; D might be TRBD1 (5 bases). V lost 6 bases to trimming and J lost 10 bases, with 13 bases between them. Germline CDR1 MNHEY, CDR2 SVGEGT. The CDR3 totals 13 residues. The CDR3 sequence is CASRNGGRSPLHF. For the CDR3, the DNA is TGTGCCAGCAGAAACGGGGGACGATCACCCCTCCACTTT.

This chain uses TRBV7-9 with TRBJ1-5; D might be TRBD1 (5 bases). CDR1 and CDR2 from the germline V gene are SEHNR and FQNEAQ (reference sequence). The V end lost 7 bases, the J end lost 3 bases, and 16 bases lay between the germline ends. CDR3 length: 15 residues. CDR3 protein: CASTLYRDFNQPQHF. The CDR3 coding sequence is TGTGCCAGCACCCTTTACCGGGACTTCAATCAGCCCCAGCATTTT.

The CDR3: CASSLSGTGFYEQYF. CDR3 DNA: TGTGCCAGCAGTTTATCGGGGACAGGCTTCTACGAGCAGTACTTC. V usage is TRBV27 and J usage is TRBJ2-7; TRBD1 matches at 8 bases. Unmatched junction bases numbered 4, after V lost 0 bases and J lost 3 bases. Per germline, CDR1 MNHEY and CDR2 SMNVEV (reference sequence). CDR3 length: 15 residues.

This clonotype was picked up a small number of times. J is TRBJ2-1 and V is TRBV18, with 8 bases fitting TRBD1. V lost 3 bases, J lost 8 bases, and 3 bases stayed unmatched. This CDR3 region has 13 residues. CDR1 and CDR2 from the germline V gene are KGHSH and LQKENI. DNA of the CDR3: TGTGCCAGCTCACCCGGACAGGGCGATGAGCAGTTCTTC. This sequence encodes CASSPGQGDEQFF.

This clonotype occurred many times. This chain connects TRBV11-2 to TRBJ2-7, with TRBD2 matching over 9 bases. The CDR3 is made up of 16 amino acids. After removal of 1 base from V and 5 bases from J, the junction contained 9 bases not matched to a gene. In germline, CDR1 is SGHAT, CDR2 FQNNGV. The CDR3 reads CASSLVVSGSSHEQYF. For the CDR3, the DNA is TGTGCCAGCAGCTTAGTTGTTAGCGGGAGCTCTCACGAGCAGTACTTC. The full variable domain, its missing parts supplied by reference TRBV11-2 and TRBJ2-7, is EAGVAQSPRYKIIEKRQSVAFWCNPISGHATLYWYQQILGQGPKLLIQFQNNGVVDDSQLPKDRFSAERLKGVDSTLKIQPAKLEDSAVYLCASSLVVSGSSHEQYFGPGTRLTVT.

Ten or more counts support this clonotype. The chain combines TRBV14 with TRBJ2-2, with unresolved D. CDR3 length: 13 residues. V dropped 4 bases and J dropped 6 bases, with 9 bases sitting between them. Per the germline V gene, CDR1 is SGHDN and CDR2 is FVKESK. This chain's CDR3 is CASSPRLAGELFF. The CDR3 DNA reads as TGTGCCAGCAGCCCCCGCCTGGCCGGGGAGCTGTTTTTT. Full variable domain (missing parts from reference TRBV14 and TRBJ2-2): EAGVTQFPSHSVIEKGQTVTLRCDPISGHDNLYWYRRVMGKEIKFLLHFVKESKQDESGMPNNRFLAERTGGTYSTLKVQPAELEDSGVYFCASSPRLAGELFFGEGSRLTVL.

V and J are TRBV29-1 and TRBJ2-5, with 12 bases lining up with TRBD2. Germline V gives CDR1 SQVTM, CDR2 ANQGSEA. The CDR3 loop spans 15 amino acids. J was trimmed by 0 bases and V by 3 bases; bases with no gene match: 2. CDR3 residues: CSVEASGRDQETQYF. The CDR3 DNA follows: TGCAGCGTTGAGGCTAGCGGGAGGGACCAAGAGACCCAGTACTTC.

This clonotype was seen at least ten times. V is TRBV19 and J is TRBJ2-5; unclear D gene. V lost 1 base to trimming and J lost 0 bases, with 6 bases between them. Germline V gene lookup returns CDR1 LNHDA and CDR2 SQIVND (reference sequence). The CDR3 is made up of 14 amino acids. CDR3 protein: CASSIGTDQETQYF. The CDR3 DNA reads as TGTGCCAGTAGTATAGGAACAGACCAAGAGACCCAGTACTTC. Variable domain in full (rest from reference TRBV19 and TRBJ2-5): DGGITQSPKYLFRKEGQNVTLSCEQNLNHDAMYWYRQDPGQGLRLIYYSQIVNDFQKGDIAEGYSVSREKKESFPLTVTSAQKNPTAFYLCASSIGTDQETQYFGPGTRLLVL.

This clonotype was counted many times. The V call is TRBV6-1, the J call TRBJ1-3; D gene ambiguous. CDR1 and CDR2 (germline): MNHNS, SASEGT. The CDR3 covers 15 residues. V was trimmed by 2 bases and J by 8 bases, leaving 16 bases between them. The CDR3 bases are TGTGCCAGCAGTGAATCACGGCTTGAGGCAGACACCATATATTTT. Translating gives CASSESRLEADTIYF.

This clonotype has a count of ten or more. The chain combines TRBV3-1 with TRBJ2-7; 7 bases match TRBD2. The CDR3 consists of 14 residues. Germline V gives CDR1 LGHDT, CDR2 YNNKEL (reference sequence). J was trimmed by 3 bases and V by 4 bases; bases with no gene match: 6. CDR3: CASSRTRGDYEQYF. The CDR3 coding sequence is TGTGCCAGCAGCCGGACTCGGGGGGACTACGAGCAGTACTTC.

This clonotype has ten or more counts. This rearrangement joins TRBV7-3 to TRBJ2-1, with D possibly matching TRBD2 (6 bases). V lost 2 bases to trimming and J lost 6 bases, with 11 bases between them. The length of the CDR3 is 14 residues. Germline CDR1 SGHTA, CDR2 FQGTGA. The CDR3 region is CASSLVSGSNEQFF. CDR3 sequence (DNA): TGTGCCAGCAGCTTAGTCTCCGGGAGCAATGAGCAGTTCTTC.